This passage covers 3 T cell receptor beta chains from one sample sequenced in a study of identical twins. MiXCR, run by TCRdb on the 5' RACE reads, gives a single entry per CDR3 protein. The table lists around 200,000 distinct CDR3 sequences, around 10% of them singletons. The sample comprised memory (CD45RO+) T cells sorted from blood. The receptors here all came from a woman under 30 in good health.

Only a few counts were recorded for this clonotype. V and J are TRBV12-5 and TRBJ2-2; TRBD1 might be the D (6 bases). In germline, CDR1 is LGHNT, CDR2 FRNRAP. The CDR3 runs to 14 residues. Between the trimmed V and J ends, which lost 6 bases and 0 bases, there was a span of 8 bases. The CDR3 region is CASGRTANTGELFF. In nucleotides, the CDR3 is TGTGCTAGTGGACGGACAGCGAACACCGGGGAGCTGTTTTTT.

The chain links TRBV2 to TRBJ1-1; weak D call: TRBD1 (6 bases). The V end was cut by 8 bases, the J end by 3 bases, with 16 bases between. This CDR3 contains 14 residues. Germline V lookup: CDR1 SNHLY, CDR2 FYNNEI. CDR3 sequence (DNA): TGTGCCAGCGTAGACCCTAACAGGGACACTGAAGCTTTCTTT. This translates into CASVDPNRDTEAFF. Together with reference TRBV2 and TRBJ1-1, the CDR3 gives the full variable domain: EPEVTQTPSHQVTQMGQEVILRCVPISNHLYFYWYRQILGQKVEFLVSFYNNEISEKSEIFDDQFSVERPDGSNFTLKIRSTKLEDSAMYFCASVDPNRDTEAFFGQGTRLTVV.

This clonotype was counted only a few times. J is TRBJ1-1 and V is TRBV27; maybe TRBD1 (6 bases). The CDR3 loop spans 14 amino acids. The germline V gene has CDR1 MNHEY and CDR2 SMNVEV (reference sequence). Trimming stripped 5 bases from V and 2 bases from J, with 12 bases between. This CDR3 is CASSPGQKNTEAFF. The CDR3 DNA reads as TGTGCCAGCAGTCCTGGACAGAAAAACACTGAAGCTTTCTTT.